The source of this T cell receptor (beta chain) is a study of cytomegalovirus exposure and HLA in healthy donors. With 60 Vbeta and 13 Jbeta primers, the PCR was carried out. The repertoire was sequenced with immunoSEQ multiplex PCR; TCRdb's copy has only in-frame clones and lacks some. The sample table sets out some 48,000 clones. With 5 bases removed from V and 0 bases from J, the gap between germline ends came to 8 bases. Germline V gene lookup returns CDR1 LNHNV and CDR2 YYDKDF (reference sequence). The CDR3 has 15 residues. This receptor was obtained from a man aged 40-49 years in good health and CMV-seropositive. The sequenced material came from PBMCs. The genes are TRBV15 and TRBJ2-6, with a weak D call TRBD1 (6 bases). The CDR3 DNA reads TGTGCCACCAGCCAGGACAGCTCTGGGGCCAACGTCCTGACTTTC. Translated: CATSQDSSGANVLTF.